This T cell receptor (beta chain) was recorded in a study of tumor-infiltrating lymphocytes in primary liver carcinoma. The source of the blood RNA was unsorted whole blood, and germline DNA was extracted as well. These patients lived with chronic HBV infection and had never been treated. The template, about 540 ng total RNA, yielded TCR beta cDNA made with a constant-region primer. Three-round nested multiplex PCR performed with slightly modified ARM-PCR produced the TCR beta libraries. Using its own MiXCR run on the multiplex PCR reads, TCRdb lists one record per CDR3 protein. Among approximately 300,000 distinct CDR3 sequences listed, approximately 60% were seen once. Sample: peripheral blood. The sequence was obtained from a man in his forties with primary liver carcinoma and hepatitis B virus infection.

CDR3 sequence reads: CASSLDVAGGSDTQYF. In nucleotides, the CDR3 is TGTGCCAGCAGCTTAGACGTAGCGGGCGGATCGGATACGCAGTATTTT. V and J are TRBV5-4 and TRBJ2-3; TRBD2 agrees at 7 bases. This CDR3 is built from 16 residues. The junction had 12 bases not matched to a gene; V was cut back by 2 bases and J by 6 bases. CDR1 is SGHNT and CDR2 is YYREEE in the germline V gene (reference sequence).